The rows below give T cell receptor beta chains drawn from one sample of a study of cytomegalovirus exposure and HLA in healthy donors. Produced via immunoSEQ multiplex PCR; TCRdb's table is partial and in-frame only. The sample yields some 250,000 clones, 82% seen once. Sequencing used PBMCs. These TCRs come from a woman aged 40 to 50 in good health and CMV-seropositive. Both conserved end residues are part of each CDR3. The D gene is left open where the match is weak. Clone size is given for some rows only: seen once, a few or many times, or a class if the clone is expanded.

clone size	V gene	J gene	D gene	CDR3 protein	CDR3 DNA
NA	TRBV5-1	TRBJ1-4	NA	CASSPFIGTTHEKLFF	TGCGCCAGCAGCCCCTTCATCGGGACAACCCATGAAAAACTGTTTTTT
NA	TRBV6-1	TRBJ2-3	NA	CASSDPRGADTQYF	TGTGCCAGCAGTGACCCCCGCGGGGCAGATACGCAGTATTTT
NA	TRBV30	TRBJ1-5	NA	CAWSPRDYSNQPQHF	TGTGCCTGGAGCCCCCGGGATTATAGCAATCAGCCCCAGCATTTT
NA	TRBV6-5	TRBJ2-1	TRBD2	CASSSPGSGGGNEQFF	TGTGCCAGCAGTTCCCCGGGCAGCGGGGGAGGGAATGAGCAGTTCTTC
NA	TRBV9	TRBJ2-2	NA	CASSVELRITGELFF	TGTGCCAGCAGCGTAGAATTGAGAATCACCGGGGAGCTGTTTTTT
few	TRBV6-1	TRBJ1-6	TRBD1	CASRTGGGSPLHF	TGTGCCAGCAGGACAGGGGGTGGTTCACCCCTCCACTTT
NA	TRBV19	TRBJ2-6	NA	CASSIIGPEGGTGANVLTF	TGTGCCAGTAGTATAATAGGGCCCGAGGGGGGGACTGGGGCCAACGTCCTGACTTTC
NA	TRBV6-5	TRBJ1-6	NA	CACGLSDGNSPLHF	TGTGCCTGCGGACTGAGTGACGGGAATTCACCCCTCCACTTT
NA	TRBV27	TRBJ1-2	TRBD1	CASRLYPGTGGLADYGYTF	TGTGCCAGCAGATTATACCCCGGGACAGGGGGGTTGGCTGACTATGGCTACACCTTC
NA	TRBV19	TRBJ1-2	NA	CASKEGRTSPRFGYTF	TGTGCCAGTAAGGAGGGGCGTACTTCACCGCGCTTCGGCTACACCTTC
few	TRBV19	TRBJ1-3	TRBD1	CASSTTGVRGNTIYF	TGTGCCAGTAGTACGACAGGGGTGCGGGGAAACACCATATATTTT
NA	TRBV12-5	TRBJ2-3	NA	CASGLSATGNTQYF	TGTGCTAGTGGCTTATCAGCGACGGGAAATACGCAGTATTTT
NA	TRBV13	TRBJ1-2	NA	CASRRAGGRTYGYTF	TGTGCCAGCAGACGTGCAGGAGGCCGAACGTATGGCTACACCTTC
NA	TRBV9	TRBJ2-3	NA	CASSPLYTDTQYF	TGTGCCAGCAGCCCCCTATACACAGATACGCAGTATTTT
NA	TRBV29-1	TRBJ2-5	TRBD2	CSVEYPAGAPYQETQYF	TGCAGCGTTGAATACCCAGCGGGGGCCCCGTACCAAGAGACCCAGTACTTC
NA	TRBV19	TRBJ2-4	TRBD2	CASGLAGVAKNIQYF	TGTGCCAGTGGTCTAGCGGGAGTCGCCAAAAACATTCAGTACTTC
NA	TRBV10-3	TRBJ1-1	NA	CAITVDRMNTEAFF	TGTGCCATCACCGTGGACAGAATGAACACTGAAGCTTTCTTT
NA	TRBV2	TRBJ2-5	TRBD2	CASVTSVQETQYF	TGTGCCAGCGTTACTAGCGTCCAAGAGACCCAGTACTTC
NA	TRBV9	TRBJ2-3	NA	CASSVGGIPTDTQYF	TGTGCCAGCAGCGTCGGCGGGATCCCCACAGATACGCAGTATTTT
NA	TRBV6-5	TRBJ2-7	NA	CASSYSARDYEQYF	TGTGCCAGCAGTTACTCGGCCAGGGACTACGAGCAGTACTTC
few	TRBV4-3	TRBJ2-2	NA	CASSQDHNSGTGELFF	TGCGCCAGCAGCCAAGATCACAACTCAGGCACCGGGGAGCTGTTTTTT
few	TRBV5-1	TRBJ1-1	TRBD1	CASNLQGAMNTEAFF	TGCGCCAGCAACCTACAGGGGGCGATGAACACTGAAGCTTTCTTT
NA	TRBV6-5	TRBJ2-7	TRBD1	CASSKDRGGYEQYF	TGTGCCAGCAGTAAGGACAGGGGCGGCTACGAGCAGTACTTC
NA	TRBV19	TRBJ1-2	NA	CASTDPGSGYTF	TGTGCCAGTACCGATCCCGGGTCCGGCTACACCTTC
NA	TRBV10-3	TRBJ2-3	TRBD2	CAISESIWTSGSTDTQYF	TGTGCCATCAGTGAGTCTATCTGGACTAGCGGGAGCACAGATACGCAGTATTTT
few	TRBV29-1	TRBJ1-3	NA	CSVEDWRQSSSGNTIYF	TGCAGCGTTGAAGACTGGAGGCAGAGTTCCTCTGGAAACACCATATATTTT
NA	TRBV13	TRBJ2-5	TRBD2	CASTVGRGLAEHLGAEYF	TGTGCCAGCACCGTCGGACGTGGCCTAGCGGAGCACCTCGGGGCAGAGTACTTC
NA	TRBV29-1	TRBJ2-1	TRBD1	CSVPGQGNNEQFF	TGCAGCGTCCCGGGACAGGGGAACAATGAGCAGTTCTTC
NA	TRBV6-5	TRBJ1-5	NA	CASRGGSSNQPQHF	TGTGCCAGCAGGGGGGGAAGTAGCAATCAGCCCCAGCATTTT
NA	TRBV19	TRBJ2-7	TRBD1	CASSSTGKYEQYF	TGTGCCAGTAGTTCGACAGGGAAATACGAGCAGTACTTC
NA	TRBV27	TRBJ2-7	TRBD1	CASKSLPTGPSYEQYF	TGTGCCAGCAAATCCCTCCCGACAGGGCCCTCCTACGAGCAGTACTTC
NA	TRBV7-9	TRBJ1-1	TRBD1	CASSSGGTGGRRTEAFF	TGTGCCAGCAGCTCAGGCGGGACAGGGGGAAGGAGGACTGAAGCTTTCTTT
NA	TRBV30	TRBJ1-2	NA	CAWQKLTGNGYTF	TGTGCCTGGCAGAAATTAACAGGGAATGGCTACACCTTC
NA	TRBV11-3	TRBJ2-1	TRBD2	CASSQGGSYNEQFF	TGTGCCAGCAGCCAGGGAGGGAGCTACAATGAGCAGTTCTTC
NA	TRBV4-3	TRBJ2-3	TRBD2	CASSQGSGGVTDTQYF	TGCGCCAGCAGCCAAGGGAGCGGGGGTGTTACAGATACGCAGTATTTT
NA	TRBV10-3	TRBJ2-1	TRBD1	CAISDRGYNEQFF	TGTGCCATCAGCGACAGGGGCTACAATGAGCAGTTCTTC
NA	TRBV11-3	TRBJ1-1	TRBD1	CASRPTGESTEAFF	TGTGCCAGCAGACCCACAGGGGAGAGCACTGAAGCTTTCTTT
NA	TRBV6-5	TRBJ2-2	NA	CASRGWGGGELFF	TGTGCCAGCAGAGGGTGGGGAGGAGGGGAGCTGTTTTTT
NA	TRBV5-1	TRBJ2-1	TRBD1	CASSKSGGRNNEQFF	TGCGCCAGCAGTAAGTCAGGGGGCCGGAACAATGAGCAGTTCTTC
NA	TRBV7-3	TRBJ2-1	TRBD2	CASSFTSGRARGEQFF	TGTGCCAGCAGCTTTACTAGCGGGAGGGCCCGGGGTGAGCAGTTCTTC
few	TRBV7-9	TRBJ2-7	NA	CASSLSGEQYF	TGTGCCAGCAGCCTGTCGGGGGAGCAGTACTTC
NA	TRBV13	TRBJ2-7	TRBD1	CASSPRTGKYEQYF	TGTGCCAGCAGCCCCAGGACAGGGAAATACGAGCAGTACTTC
NA	TRBV6-6	TRBJ1-2	NA	CASSPTTATYGYTF	TGTGCCAGCAGTCCCACGACAGCGACCTATGGCTACACCTTC
NA	TRBV29-1	TRBJ1-1	NA	CSVEQGLETTEAFF	TGCAGCGTTGAACAGGGATTGGAGACCACTGAAGCTTTCTTT
NA	TRBV4-3	TRBJ2-1	TRBD2	CASSQEGTSGSCNEQFF	TGCGCCAGCAGCCAAGAGGGGACTAGCGGATCCTGCAATGAGCAGTTCTTC
NA	TRBV10-3	TRBJ1-1	NA	CAISGGGGLNTEAFF	TGTGCCATCAGTGGAGGGGGGGGGTTGAACACTGAAGCTTTCTTT
NA	TRBV5-6	TRBJ2-2	NA	CASSFLSRLELFF	TGTGCCAGCAGCTTCCTGAGCCGCCTGGAGCTGTTTTTT
NA	TRBV6-4	TRBJ2-1	TRBD1	CASSGDREVDEQFF	TGTGCCAGCAGTGGGGACAGGGAAGTCGATGAGCAGTTCTTC
NA	TRBV7-6	TRBJ1-6	NA	CASSGTADSPLHF	TGTGCCAGCAGCGGGACTGCCGATTCACCCCTCCACTTT
once	TRBV7-9	TRBJ1-1	TRBD1	CSSSLILTGLNTEAFF	TGTTCCAGCAGCTTAATTCTGACAGGGTTGAACACTGAAGCTTTCTTT
NA	TRBV5-1	TRBJ1-3	NA	CASSRDSSPGNTIYF	TGCGCCAGCAGCAGGGACTCGAGCCCTGGAAACACCATATATTTT
NA	TRBV11-3	TRBJ2-3	TRBD2	CASSSSGSRTDTQYF	TGTGCCAGCAGCTCTAGCGGGAGCAGAACAGATACGCAGTATTTT
NA	TRBV6-6	TRBJ2-7	NA	CASSAPQVSYEQYF	TGTGCCAGCAGTGCGCCTCAGGTCTCCTACGAGCAGTACTTC
NA	TRBV9	TRBJ1-5	NA	CASGRGMNQPQHF	TGTGCCAGCGGGAGGGGGATGAATCAGCCCCAGCATTTT
NA	TRBV19	TRBJ2-3	NA	CASSIAKGIGTDTQYF	TGTGCCAGTAGTATCGCTAAGGGGATCGGCACAGATACGCAGTATTTT
NA	TRBV29-1	TRBJ1-1	NA	CSVEGGNTEAFF	TGCAGCGTTGAGGGGGGGAACACTGAAGCTTTCTTT
NA	TRBV5-6	TRBJ2-1	TRBD2	CASSRTSGRGNEQFF	TGTGCCAGCAGCCGGACTAGCGGGAGGGGGAATGAGCAGTTCTTC